This T cell receptor beta chain was recovered during a study of T-cell memory formation after mild COVID-19. Findings and limits, study-wide: Contracting CD8+ clones were enriched in EMRA, CD4+ mainly in CM and EM.

5'RACE with constant-segment primers yielded barcoded, UMI-tagged TCR alpha and TCR beta cDNA libraries. TCRdb passed the 5' RACE reads through MiXCR, listing each CDR3 protein once. The sample contains approximately 99,000 distinct CDR3 sequences, roughly a sixth of which appear only once. Germline V gene data show CDR1 as SGHRS and CDR2 as YFSETQ. The CDR3 contains 15 residues. J lost 4 bases, V lost 4 bases, and 8 bases had no gene match. This clonotype has just a few counts. Its antigen remains unknown. The sample consisted of PBMCs or a T cell subset sorted from them (not recorded which). This chain connects TRBV5-1 to TRBJ1-1; 9 bases match TRBD1. The TCR comes from a man aged 18-30 years who had mild COVID-19 (a few samples of this study predate the infection). Cell type and time point are not known. The CDR3 region is CASSLTGGEGTEAFF. The DNA of the CDR3 is TGCGCCAGCAGCCTAACAGGGGGCGAGGGCACTGAAGCTTTCTTT.